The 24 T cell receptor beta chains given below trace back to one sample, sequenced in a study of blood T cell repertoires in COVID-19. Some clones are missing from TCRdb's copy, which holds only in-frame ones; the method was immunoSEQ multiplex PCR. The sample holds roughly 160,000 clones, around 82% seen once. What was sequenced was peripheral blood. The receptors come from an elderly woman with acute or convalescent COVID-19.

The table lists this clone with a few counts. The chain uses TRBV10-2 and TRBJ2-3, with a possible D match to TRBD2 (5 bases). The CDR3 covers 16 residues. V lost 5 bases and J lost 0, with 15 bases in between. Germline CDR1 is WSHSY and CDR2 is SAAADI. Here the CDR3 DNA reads TGCGCCAGCAGTCCAGAGGGCTTTCCTAGCACAGATACGCAGTATTTT. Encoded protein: CASSPEGFPSTDTQYF.

This CDR3 reads CATGAGESTRELFF. The CDR3 bases are TGTGCCACCGGAGCGGGAGAATCTACCCGGGAGCTGTTTTTT. The chain has TRBV15 and TRBJ2-2; 8 nucleotides match TRBD2. Germline V gives CDR1 LNHNV, CDR2 YYDKDF (reference sequence). The CDR3 has 14 residues. The ends lost 8 bases at V and 9 bases at J; junction bases unmatched: 11.

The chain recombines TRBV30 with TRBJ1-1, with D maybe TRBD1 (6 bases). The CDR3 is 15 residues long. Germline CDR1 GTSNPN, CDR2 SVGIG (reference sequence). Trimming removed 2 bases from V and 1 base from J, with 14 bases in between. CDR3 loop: CAWSRTAVGNTEAFF. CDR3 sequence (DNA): TGTGCCTGGAGTAGGACAGCCGTGGGGAACACTGAAGCTTTCTTT.

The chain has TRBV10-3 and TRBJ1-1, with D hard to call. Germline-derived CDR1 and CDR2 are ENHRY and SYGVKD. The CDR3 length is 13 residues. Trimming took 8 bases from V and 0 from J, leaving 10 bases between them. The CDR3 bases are TGTGCCATCGTTCAGGCCATGAACACTGAAGCTTTCTTT. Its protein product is CAIVQAMNTEAFF.

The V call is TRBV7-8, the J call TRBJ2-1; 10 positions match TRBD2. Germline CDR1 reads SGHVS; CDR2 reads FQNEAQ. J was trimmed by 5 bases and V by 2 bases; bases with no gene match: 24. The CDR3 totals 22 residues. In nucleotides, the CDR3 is TGTGCCAGCAGCTTACCGGGTCCCCTCCTACTAGCGGGAAAGGACAATGACAATGAGCAGTTCTTC. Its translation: CASSLPGPLLLAGKDNDNEQFF. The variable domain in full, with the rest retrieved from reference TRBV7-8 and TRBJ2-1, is GAGVSQSPRYKVAKRGQDVALRCDPISGHVSLFWYQQALGQGPEFLTYFQNEAQLDKSGLPSDRFFAERPEGSVSTLKIQRTQQEDSAVYLCASSLPGPLLLAGKDNDNEQFFGPGTRLTVL.

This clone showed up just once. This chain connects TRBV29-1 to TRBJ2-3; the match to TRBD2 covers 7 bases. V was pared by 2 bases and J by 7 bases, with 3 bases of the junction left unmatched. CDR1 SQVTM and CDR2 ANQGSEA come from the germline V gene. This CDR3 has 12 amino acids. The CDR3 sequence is CSVEWEGYTQYF. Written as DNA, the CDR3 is TGCAGCGTTGAATGGGAGGGATATACGCAGTATTTT.

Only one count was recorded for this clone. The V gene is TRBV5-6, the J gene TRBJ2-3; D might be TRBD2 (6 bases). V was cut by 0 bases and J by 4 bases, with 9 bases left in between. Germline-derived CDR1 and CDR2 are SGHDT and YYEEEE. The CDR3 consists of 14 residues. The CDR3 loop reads CASSLAGRPDTQYF. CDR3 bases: TGTGCCAGCAGCTTGGCAGGGAGGCCAGATACGCAGTATTTT.

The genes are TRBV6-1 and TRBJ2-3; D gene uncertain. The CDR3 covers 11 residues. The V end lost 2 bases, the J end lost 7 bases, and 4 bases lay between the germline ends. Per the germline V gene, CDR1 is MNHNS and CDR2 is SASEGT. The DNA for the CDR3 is TGTGCCAGCAGTGAATCGTATACGCAGTATTTT. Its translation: CASSESYTQYF.

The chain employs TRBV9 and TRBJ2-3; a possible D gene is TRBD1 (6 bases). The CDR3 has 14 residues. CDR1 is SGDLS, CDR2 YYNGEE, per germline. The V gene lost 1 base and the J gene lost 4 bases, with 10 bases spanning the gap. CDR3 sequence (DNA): TGTGCCAGCAGCGTAAACAGGGTAGCAGATACGCAGTATTTT. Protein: CASSVNRVADTQYF.

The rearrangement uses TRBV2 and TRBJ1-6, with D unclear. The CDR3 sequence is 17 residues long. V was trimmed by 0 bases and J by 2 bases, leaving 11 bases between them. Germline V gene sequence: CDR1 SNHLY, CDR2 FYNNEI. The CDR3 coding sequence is TGTGCCAGCAGTGAAGCGAGGGCGGCGCCCTATAATTCACCCCTCCACTTT. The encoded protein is CASSEARAAPYNSPLHF.

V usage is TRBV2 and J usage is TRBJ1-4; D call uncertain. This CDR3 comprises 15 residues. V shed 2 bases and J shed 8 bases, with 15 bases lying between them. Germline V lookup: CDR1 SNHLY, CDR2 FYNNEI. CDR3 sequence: CASSERRVPWEKLFF. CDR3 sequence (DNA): TGTGCCAGCAGTGAACGGCGGGTTCCGTGGGAAAAACTGTTTTTT.

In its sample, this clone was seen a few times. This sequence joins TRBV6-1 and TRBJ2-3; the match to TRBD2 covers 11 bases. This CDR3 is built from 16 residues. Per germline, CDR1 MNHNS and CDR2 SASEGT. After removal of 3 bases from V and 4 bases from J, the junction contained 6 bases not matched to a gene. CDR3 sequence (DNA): TGTGCCAGCAGTGAGACTAGCGGGACCGCCCCAGATACGCAGTATTTT. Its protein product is CASSETSGTAPDTQYF.

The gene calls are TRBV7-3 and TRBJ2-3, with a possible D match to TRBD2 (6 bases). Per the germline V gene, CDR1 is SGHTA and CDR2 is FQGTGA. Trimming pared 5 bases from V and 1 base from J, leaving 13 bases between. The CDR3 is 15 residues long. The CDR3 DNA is TGTGCCAGCAGCCTCAACCCTAGCGGCACAGATACGCAGTATTTT. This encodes CASSLNPSGTDTQYF.

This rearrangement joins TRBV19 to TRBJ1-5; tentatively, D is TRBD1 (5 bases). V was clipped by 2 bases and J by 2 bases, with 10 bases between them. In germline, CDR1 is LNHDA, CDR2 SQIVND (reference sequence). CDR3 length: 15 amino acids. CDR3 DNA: TGTGCCAGTAGTATAATGCAAGGGGGCAATCAGCCCCAGCATTTT. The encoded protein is CASSIMQGGNQPQHF.

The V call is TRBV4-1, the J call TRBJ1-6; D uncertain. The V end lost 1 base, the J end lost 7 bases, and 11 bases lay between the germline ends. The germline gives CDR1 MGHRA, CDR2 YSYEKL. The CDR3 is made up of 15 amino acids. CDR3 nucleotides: TGCGCCAGCAGCCAAGCGACCGGGAACAATTCACCCCTCCACTTT. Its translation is CASSQATGNNSPLHF.

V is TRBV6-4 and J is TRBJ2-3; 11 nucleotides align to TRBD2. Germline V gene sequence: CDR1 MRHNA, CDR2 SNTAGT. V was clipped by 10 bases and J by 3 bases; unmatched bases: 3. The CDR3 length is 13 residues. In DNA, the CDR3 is TGTGCCACCAGGACTAGCGGGACAGATACGCAGTATTTT. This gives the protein CATRTSGTDTQYF.

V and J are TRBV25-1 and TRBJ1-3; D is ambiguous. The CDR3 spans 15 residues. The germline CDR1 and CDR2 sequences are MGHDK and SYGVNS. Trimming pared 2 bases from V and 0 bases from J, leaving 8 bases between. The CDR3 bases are TGTGCCAGCAGTGAAATCGGGATCTCTGGAAACACCATATATTTT. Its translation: CASSEIGISGNTIYF. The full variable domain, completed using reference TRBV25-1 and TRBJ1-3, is EADIYQTPRYLVIGTGKKITLECSQTMGHDKMYWYQQDPGMELHLIHYSYGVNSTEKGDLSSESTVSRIRTEHFPLTLESARPSHTSQYLCASSEIGISGNTIYFGEGSWLTVV.

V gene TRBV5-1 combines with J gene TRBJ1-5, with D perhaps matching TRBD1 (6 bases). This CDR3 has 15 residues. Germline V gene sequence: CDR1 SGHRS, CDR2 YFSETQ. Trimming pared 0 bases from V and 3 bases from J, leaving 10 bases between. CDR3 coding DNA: TGCGCCAGCAGCTTGGATGGGGGCTTCAATCAGCCCCAGCATTTT. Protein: CASSLDGGFNQPQHF.

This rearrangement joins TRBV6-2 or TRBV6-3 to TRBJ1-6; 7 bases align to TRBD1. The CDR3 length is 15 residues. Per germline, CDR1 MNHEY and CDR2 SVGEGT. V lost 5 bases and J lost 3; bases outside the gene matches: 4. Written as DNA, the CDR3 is TGTGCCAGCAGTGAGACAGGGAACTATAATTCACCCCTCCACTTT. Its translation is CASSETGNYNSPLHF.

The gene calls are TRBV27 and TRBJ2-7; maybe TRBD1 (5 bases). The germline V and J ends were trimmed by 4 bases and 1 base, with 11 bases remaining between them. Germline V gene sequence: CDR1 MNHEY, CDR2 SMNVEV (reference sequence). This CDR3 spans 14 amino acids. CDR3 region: CASSWTRVSYEQYF. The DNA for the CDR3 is TGTGCCAGCAGTTGGACCAGGGTTTCCTACGAGCAGTACTTC.

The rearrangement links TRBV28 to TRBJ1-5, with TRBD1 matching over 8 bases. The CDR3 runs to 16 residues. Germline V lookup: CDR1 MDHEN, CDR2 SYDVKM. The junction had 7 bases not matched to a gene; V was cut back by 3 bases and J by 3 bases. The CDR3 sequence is CASSFRGRSYNQPQHF. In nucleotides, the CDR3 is TGTGCCAGCAGTTTCAGGGGGCGGTCTTACAATCAGCCCCAGCATTTT.

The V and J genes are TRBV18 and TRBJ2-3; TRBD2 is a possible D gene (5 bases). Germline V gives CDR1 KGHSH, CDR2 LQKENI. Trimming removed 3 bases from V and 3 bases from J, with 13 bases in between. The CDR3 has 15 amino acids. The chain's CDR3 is CASSPRETGTDTQYF. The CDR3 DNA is TGTGCCAGCTCACCGAGGGAAACGGGGACAGATACGCAGTATTTT.

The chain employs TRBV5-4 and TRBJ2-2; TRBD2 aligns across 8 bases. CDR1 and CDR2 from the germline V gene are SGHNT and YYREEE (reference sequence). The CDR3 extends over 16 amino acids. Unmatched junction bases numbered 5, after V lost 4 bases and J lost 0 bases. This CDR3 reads CASSIFSGANTGELFF. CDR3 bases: TGTGCCAGCAGCATCTTTAGCGGGGCGAACACCGGGGAGCTGTTTTTT.

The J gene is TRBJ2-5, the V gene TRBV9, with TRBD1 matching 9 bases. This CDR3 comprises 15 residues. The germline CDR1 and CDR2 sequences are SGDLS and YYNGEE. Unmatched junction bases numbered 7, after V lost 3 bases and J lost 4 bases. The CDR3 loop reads CASSAGQGSGETQYF. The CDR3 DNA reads TGTGCCAGCAGCGCTGGACAGGGGAGTGGAGAGACCCAGTACTTC.